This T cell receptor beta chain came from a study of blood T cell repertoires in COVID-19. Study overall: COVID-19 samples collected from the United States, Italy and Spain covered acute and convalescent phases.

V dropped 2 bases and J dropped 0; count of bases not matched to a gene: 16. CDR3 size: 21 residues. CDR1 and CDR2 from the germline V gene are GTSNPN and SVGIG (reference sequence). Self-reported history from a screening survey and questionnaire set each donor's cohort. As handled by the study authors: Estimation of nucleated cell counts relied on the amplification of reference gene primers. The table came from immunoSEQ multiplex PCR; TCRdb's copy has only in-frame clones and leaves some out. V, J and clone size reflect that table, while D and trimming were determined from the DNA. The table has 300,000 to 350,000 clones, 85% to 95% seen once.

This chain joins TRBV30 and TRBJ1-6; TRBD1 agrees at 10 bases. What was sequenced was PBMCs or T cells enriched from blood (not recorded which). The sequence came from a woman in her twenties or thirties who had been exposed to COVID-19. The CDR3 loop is CAWSNLGQGMRESSYNSPLHF. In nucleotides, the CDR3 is TGTGCCTGGAGTAATTTGGGACAGGGGATGAGAGAGAGCTCCTATAATTCACCCCTCCACTTT.